This T cell receptor (beta chain) originates from a study of blood T cells in healthy people across ages. Study findings and constraints: Per million T cells, the diversity of TCR beta decreased roughly linearly as age advanced.

A J-beta primer mix and a sample-barcoded 5' primer were used in a second PCR of about 7 to 12 cycles. Via MiXCR, TCRdb re-called the 5' RACE reads, giving one row per CDR3 protein. The top ten clones hold more than 35% of a sample with around 690,000 distinct CDR3 sequences, under 70% of them seen once. In the case of this clonotype: Its matching antigen is unknown.

The CDR3 is 15 residues long. V was clipped by 5 bases and J by 2 bases, with 14 bases between them. Germline V lookup: CDR1 SGHTA, CDR2 FQGNSA. Russia was home to the donors, healthy Caucasian individuals aged about 6 to 100. Sequencing was done on a sample of blood. The gene calls are TRBV7-2 and TRBJ2-3; D unclear. This TCR derives from a man in his 60s in good health. In nucleotides, the CDR3 is TGTGCCAGCAGCGGCTACACCATTCTCACAGATACGCAGTATTTT. Its translation: CASSGYTILTDTQYF.